These 29 T cell receptor beta chains share one sample of origin, sequenced in a study of T cell responses to AZD1222 COVID-19 vaccine. TCRdb keeps only in-frame clones here, not all; method: immunoSEQ multiplex PCR. Of around 120,000 clones listed, 85% to 90% are singletons. The source material was peripheral blood, sampled on day 0 of AZD1222 vaccination. These receptors came from an adult in good health.

This clone was seen a few times. This sequence joins TRBV28 and TRBJ2-7, with unresolved D. Germline CDR1 and CDR2: MDHEN and SYDVKM. Trimming left V 4 bases short and J 3 bases short, with 4 bases between. This CDR3 region has 11 residues. As DNA, the CDR3 is TGTGCCAGCAGTTCCCTCTACGAGCAGTACTTC. Protein sequence: CASSSLYEQYF.

V usage is TRBV6-1 and J usage is TRBJ2-7; possible D gene TRBD1, 6 bases. Trimming took off 6 bases at V and 6 bases at J, with 15 bases between the two ends. This CDR3 has 13 residues. From germline, CDR1 is MNHNS and CDR2 SASEGT. In nucleotides, the CDR3 is TGTGCCAGCAGACGTCTCGAGACAGGCGAGCAGTACTTC. As protein: CASRRLETGEQYF.

This chain connects TRBV7-6 to TRBJ2-3, with D possibly being TRBD2 (5 bases). Per the germline V gene, CDR1 is SGHVS and CDR2 is FNYEAQ. The CDR3 is made up of 16 amino acids. Trimming stripped 0 bases from V and 6 bases from J, with 16 bases between. The CDR3 DNA reads as TGTGCCAGCAGCTTAGCCGGGTCTAGCTTGTCGGATACGCAGTATTTT. As protein: CASSLAGSSLSDTQYF.

CDR3 sequence (DNA): TGTGCCAGTAGTATCGAGGGAAGCAATCAGCCCCAGCATTTT. The encoded protein is CASSIEGSNQPQHF. The rearrangement links TRBV19 to TRBJ1-5; no reliable D call. Germline CDR1 is LNHDA and CDR2 is SQIVND (reference sequence). This CDR3 comprises 14 residues. V lost 3 bases and J lost 1, with 7 bases in between.

The chain uses TRBV7-2 and TRBJ1-2, with unresolved D. This CDR3 contains 16 residues. In germline, CDR1 is SGHTA, CDR2 FQGNSA. With 5 bases removed from V and 3 bases from J, the gap between germline ends came to 19 bases. CDR3 sequence (DNA): TGTGCCAGCAGCCAGAGGGCGGCAGGTGGGGACTATGGCTACACCTTC. Protein product: CASSQRAAGGDYGYTF. Supplemented by reference TRBV7-2 and TRBJ1-2, the full variable domain reads GAGVSQSPSNKVTEKGKDVELRCDPISGHTALYWYRQSLGQGLEFLIYFQGNSAPDKSGLPSDRFSAERTGGSVSTLTIQRTQQEDSAVYLCASSQRAAGGDYGYTFGSGTRLTVV.

The chain links TRBV7-6 to TRBJ1-3, with 9 bases matching TRBD1. The CDR3 extends over 16 amino acids. The germline CDR1 and CDR2 sequences are SGHVS and FNYEAQ. The junction had 9 bases not matched to a gene; V was cut back by 0 bases and J by 9 bases. The CDR3: CASSLAPGQGSATIYF. The CDR3 bases are TGTGCCAGCAGCTTAGCCCCGGGACAGGGATCCGCCACCATATATTTT.

CDR3 region: CASRGDAHNEQFF. CDR3 nucleotide sequence: TGTGCCAGCAGGGGGGACGCTCACAATGAGCAGTTCTTC. The chain combines TRBV27 with TRBJ2-1, with D perhaps TRBD1 or TRBD2 (5 bases each). The CDR3 is 13 amino acids. Germline-derived CDR1 and CDR2 are MNHEY and SMNVEV (reference sequence). V shed 6 bases and J shed 5 bases, with 11 bases lying between them.

CDR3: CASSLTNTGELFF. The CDR3 DNA is TGTGCCAGCAGCTTGACGAACACCGGGGAGCTGTTTTTT. V is TRBV11-2 and J is TRBJ2-2, with D unresolved. This CDR3 is built from 13 residues. Germline CDR1 SGHAT, CDR2 FQNNGV. The V end was cut by 3 bases, the J end by 0 bases, with 2 bases between.

The DNA of the CDR3 is TGTGCCAGCAGTGAGATTACGCAGGACTATGGCTACACCTTC. Encoded protein: CASSEITQDYGYTF. J is TRBJ1-2 and V is TRBV6-1; no reliable D call. The CDR3 extends over 14 amino acids. CDR1 and CDR2 from the germline V gene are MNHNS and SASEGT. V dropped 3 bases and J dropped 3 bases, with 11 bases sitting between them.

This clone has a handful of counts. V gene TRBV2 combines with J gene TRBJ1-1, with a weak D call TRBD1 (5 bases). Germline V gives CDR1 SNHLY, CDR2 FYNNEI. V was pared by 2 bases and J by 8 bases, with 18 bases between. This CDR3 is 15 amino acids long. The CDR3 spells CASSERQLYIREAFF. CDR3 DNA: TGTGCCAGCAGTGAACGACAGTTGTATATTAGGGAAGCTTTCTTT.

This chain links TRBV18 with TRBJ1-1; 7 bases line up with TRBD1. The V gene's germline CDR1 is KGHSH and CDR2 LQKENI. The CDR3 is 16 residues long. J was trimmed by 0 bases and V by 0 bases; bases with no gene match: 4. The CDR3 here is CASSPPRQGLNTEAFF. The CDR3 coding sequence is TGTGCCAGCTCACCACCCAGACAGGGCCTGAACACTGAAGCTTTCTTT.

The CDR3 is CASSGGTGGGYTF. The CDR3 nucleotides are TGTGCCAGCAGCGGAGGGACAGGGGGTGGCTACACCTTC. The gene calls are TRBV9 and TRBJ1-2; 11 bases are shared with TRBD1. CDR3 length: 13 amino acids. The V segment lost 3 bases and the J segment 7 bases; nucleotides outside the gene matches: 2. The germline CDR1 and CDR2 sequences are SGDLS and YYNGEE. Complete variable domain (other parts from reference TRBV9 and TRBJ1-2): DSGVTQTPKHLITATGQRVTLRCSPRSGDLSVYWYQQSLDQGLQFLIQYYNGEERAKGNILERFSAQQFPDLHSELNLSSLELGDSALYFCASSGGTGGGYTFGSGTRLTVV.

The chain employs TRBV4-2 and TRBJ2-2, with 8 positions matching TRBD1. CDR1 is LGHNA, CDR2 YNFKEQ, per germline. V was pared by 3 bases and J by 5 bases, with 5 bases of the junction left unmatched. This CDR3 comprises 15 residues. In DNA, the CDR3 is TGTGCCAGCAGCCAGTGGACAGGGAGTACCGGGGAGCTGTTTTTT. It translates to CASSQWTGSTGELFF.

The gene calls are TRBV2 and TRBJ1-5; D is unclear. Trimming cost V 7 bases and J 2 bases, with 9 bases left between them. The germline CDR1 and CDR2 sequences are SNHLY and FYNNEI. This CDR3 spans 13 amino acids. The CDR3 DNA reads TGTGCCAGCAATCCGAACGGCAATCAGCCCCAGCATTTT. Amino acids: CASNPNGNQPQHF.

This clone showed up just a few times. The CDR3 here is CASSYGGTAKQPQHF. In nucleotides, the CDR3 is TGTGCCAGCAGCTACGGGGGTACAGCGAAACAGCCCCAGCATTTT. The rearrangement uses TRBV5-4 and TRBJ1-5, with D possibly being TRBD1 (5 bases). The germline V gene has CDR1 SGHNT and CDR2 YYREEE (reference sequence). The CDR3 is made up of 15 amino acids. The germline V and J ends were trimmed by 3 bases and 7 bases, with 17 bases remaining between them.

The table lists this clone with a count of one. The chain is built from TRBV5-4 and TRBJ1-3; TRBD1 matches at 12 bases. This CDR3 contains 15 residues. The junction had 4 bases not matched to a gene; V was cut back by 5 bases and J by 4 bases. The V gene's germline CDR1 is SGHNT and CDR2 YYREEE (reference sequence). The CDR3 is CASSWDRGRGNTIYF. The CDR3 bases are TGTGCCAGCAGTTGGGACAGGGGGCGCGGAAACACCATATATTTT.

This clone has a handful of counts. The rearrangement uses TRBV30 and TRBJ2-7, with 8 bases aligning to TRBD1. CDR3 size: 13 residues. Unmatched junction bases numbered 4, after V lost 2 bases and J lost 4 bases. The germline V gene has CDR1 GTSNPN and CDR2 SVGIG (reference sequence). The CDR3 here is CAWSTGGGYEQYF. CDR3 bases: TGTGCCTGGAGTACAGGGGGAGGTTACGAGCAGTACTTC.

Only one count was recorded for this clone. The chain carries TRBV5-4 and TRBJ2-7, with TRBD1 matching over 10 bases. The germline CDR1 and CDR2 sequences are SGHNT and YYREEE (reference sequence). V trimming: 3 bases; J trimming: 5 bases; junction bases outside the gene matches: 5. This CDR3 has 14 residues. CDR3: CASSSPGTGDEQYF. DNA of the CDR3: TGTGCCAGCAGCTCTCCCGGGACAGGGGACGAGCAGTACTTC.

The rearrangement joins TRBV2 to TRBJ2-2, with TRBD1 identical over 9 bases. The CDR3 contains 15 residues. The germline CDR1 and CDR2 sequences are SNHLY and FYNNEI. V shed 4 bases and J 5 bases; nucleotides not matched to a gene: 5. CDR3 residues: CASSGGQGGTGELFF. DNA of the CDR3: TGTGCCAGCAGTGGGGGACAGGGAGGTACCGGGGAGCTGTTTTTT.

The CDR3 nucleotides read TGTGCCAGCAGCTCCCTTCGACTAGCGGACAATGAGCAGTTCTTC. Its protein product is CASSSLRLADNEQFF. V usage is TRBV7-9 and J usage is TRBJ2-1; 9 bases are shared with TRBD2. The CDR3 length is 15 residues. Germline V gene sequence: CDR1 SEHNR, CDR2 FQNEAQ (reference sequence). The V segment lost 4 bases and the J segment 5 bases; nucleotides outside the gene matches: 6.

The chain carries TRBV7-9 and TRBJ2-4, with 12 positions matching TRBD1. The ends lost 5 bases at V and 1 base at J; junction bases unmatched: 6. This CDR3 contains 17 residues. Germline CDR1 SEHNR, CDR2 FQNEAQ (reference sequence). CDR3 region: CASSLWGQGAAKNIQYF. CDR3 DNA sequence: TGTGCCAGCAGCCTATGGGGACAGGGGGCTGCCAAAAACATTCAGTACTTC. Full variable domain (missing parts from reference TRBV7-9 and TRBJ2-4): DTGVSQNPRHKITKRGQNVTFRCDPISEHNRLYWYRQTLGQGPEFLTYFQNEAQLEKSRLLSDRFSAERPKGSFSTLEIQRTEQGDSAMYLCASSLWGQGAAKNIQYFGAGTRLSVL.

V is TRBV2 and J is TRBJ2-1; no reliable D call. Germline-derived CDR1 and CDR2 are SNHLY and FYNNEI. Trimming removed 7 bases at V and 4 bases at J, with 14 bases between. The CDR3 consists of 14 residues. This CDR3 is CASIPGSKYNEQFF. The DNA for the CDR3 is TGTGCCAGCATACCGGGTTCGAAATACAATGAGCAGTTCTTC. Looking up the rest from reference TRBV2 and TRBJ2-1 gives the full variable domain: EPEVTQTPSHQVTQMGQEVILRCVPISNHLYFYWYRQILGQKVEFLVSFYNNEISEKSEIFDDQFSVERPDGSNFTLKIRSTKLEDSAMYFCASIPGSKYNEQFFGPGTRLTVL.

In this sample, this clone turned up a few times. Additional DNA sequences in this sample encode the identical CDR3. V gene TRBV5-5 combines with J gene TRBJ1-5; 9 positions agree with TRBD1. Germline V gene data show CDR1 as SGHKS and CDR2 as YYEKEE (reference sequence). The CDR3 covers 17 residues. Trimming took 4 bases from V and 0 from J; bases not matched to a gene: 8. In DNA, the CDR3 is TGTGCCAGCAGCGCAGGGACAGGGTCATATAGCAATCAGCCCCAGCATTTT. Protein product: CASSAGTGSYSNQPQHF.

This clone was seen only once. V and J are TRBV11-1 and TRBJ2-2; D gene uncertain. Trimming took off 1 base at V and 1 base at J, with 7 bases between the two ends. Germline CDR1 is SGHAT and CDR2 is FQDESV (reference sequence). This CDR3 spans 15 amino acids. The CDR3 DNA reads TGTGCCAGCAGCTTAGTCCTCGGGAACACCGGGGAGCTGTTTTTT. Translated: CASSLVLGNTGELFF.

The CDR3 sequence is CASREGAPGELFF. The CDR3 coding sequence is TGCGCCAGCAGGGAGGGGGCTCCCGGGGAGCTGTTTTTT. The genes are TRBV5-1 and TRBJ2-2; TRBD1 is a possible D gene (7 bases). The CDR3 has 13 amino acids. Trimming took 5 bases from V and 6 from J, leaving 11 bases between them. Germline CDR1 and CDR2: SGHRS and YFSETQ.

This rearrangement joins TRBV19 to TRBJ2-1; D may match TRBD1 or TRBD2 (5 bases each). Trimming cost V 7 bases and J 7 bases, with 20 bases left between them. The CDR3 is made up of 15 amino acids. In germline, CDR1 is LNHDA, CDR2 SQIVND (reference sequence). The CDR3 loop reads CASTLGTNIRNEQFF. DNA for the CDR3: TGTGCCAGTACCCTAGGGACGAATATACGGAATGAGCAGTTCTTC.

The rearrangement links TRBV7-9 to TRBJ2-5; 9 nucleotides match TRBD2. Germline V gene sequence: CDR1 SEHNR, CDR2 FQNEAQ (reference sequence). V was clipped by 0 bases and J by 4 bases; unmatched bases: 12. The CDR3 contains 18 residues. The CDR3, as DNA: TGTGCCAGCAGCTTAGCTCCCCCCAGCGGGGGGTATAGAGAGACCCAGTACTTC. Protein product: CASSLAPPSGGYRETQYF.

The chain has TRBV5-3 and TRBJ1-5; D gene ambiguous. TRBV5-3 is reported as an ORF; its role is uncertain. The CDR3 consists of 11 residues. V was shortened by 2 bases and J by 6 bases, with 3 bases between the two germline ends. The CDR3: CARSFSQPQHF. DNA for the CDR3: TGTGCCAGAAGCTTTAGTCAGCCCCAGCATTTT.

The chain is built from TRBV6-2 or TRBV6-3 and TRBJ1-5; D unresolved. V shed 4 bases and J shed 0 bases, with 19 bases lying between them. Germline V gene lookup returns CDR1 MNHEY and CDR2 SVGEGT. The CDR3 has 18 amino acids. Here the CDR3 reads CASSFRNIGIVSNQPQHF. CDR3 DNA sequence: TGTGCCAGCAGTTTTCGAAACATAGGGATTGTTAGCAATCAGCCCCAGCATTTT.